This T cell receptor beta chain is from a study of cytomegalovirus exposure and HLA in healthy donors (TCRdb year 2017). At the level of the whole study: An earlier analysis of roughly 630 of the donors reported about 250 Gb of sequence data and roughly 110 million unique TCR beta sequences from 150 million to 200 million T cells. An earlier analysis of 500 to 750 of the donors applied high-throughput TCR beta sequencing to assess whether each TCR beta V gene segment acted as functional or pseudogenic. To predict cytomegalovirus infection status, the study brought together high-throughput TCR immunosequencing, statistical association of individual TCRs with disease status, and machine learning. Because of strong linkage in the cohort, 4 to 6 DR-DQ haplotypes were treated as single units for association and clustering. Every repertoire in the discovery cohort had been generated on one and the same sequencing platform. The T cell repertoires of about 700 subjects were profiled by immunosequencing and related to cytomegalovirus serostatus. About 280 gigabases of sequencing data and around 80 million unique TCR sequences made up an early release that covered 500 to 650 HLA-typed donors. To study patterns of TCR occurrence, a later analysis re-analyzed previously published TCR beta repertoires from 600 to 750 donors and added high-resolution HLA genotyping. In a later genetic analysis, genome-wide SNP genotypes for about three fifths of the roughly 670 donors were used, and that subset was treated as a discovery cohort. Among about 360 genotyped donors of the cohort, an average of roughly 240,000 unique TCR beta nucleotide sequences were sequenced per donor, roughly 20% of them non-productive. The later analysis used no new phenotypic data to find candidate immune exposures, relying instead on TCR beta sequences and their occurrence across donors. The number of typed donors differed by locus: 629-630 for A, B, C, DRB1 and DQB1; some 540 for DQA1; some 610 for DPA1; and around 450 for DPB1. The aim of the study was to test whether cataloging public T cell receptors could identify signatures of past pathogen exposure. Of the approximately 400 genotyped donors, 81% fell in the genetic ancestry cluster associated with self-reported Caucasian donors. Donor age, sex, ethnicity and CMV serostatus were compiled alongside the repertoire data. Both class I and class II loci were covered by HLA typing, at four-digit resolution. In addition to the first cohort of 666 subjects, a separate validation cohort of 130 or so different subjects was used.

The CDR3 measures 16 amino acids from cysteine to phenylalanine. Only CDR3 DNA remains: 48 bases, in frame from the first base. The V end loses 4 bases and the J end loses 2 bases, and a stretch of 16 bases separates them. The germline V gene yields SGHRS for CDR1 and YFSETQ for CDR2. As for this clone: The target of this receptor is not known. The input lacks base qualities; no much larger clone sits a single base away.

Preparation of the library involved the immunoSEQ multiplex PCR assay. The multiplex PCR relied on a mix of 60 forward primers for TCR Vbeta segments and 13 reverse primers for TCR Jbeta segments. The CDR3 region of rearranged TCR beta genes was amplified from genomic DNA with a multiplex PCR assay. The Illumina HiSeq System was used to sequence the amplified TCR beta libraries as 87-base-pair reads. As for how the authors treated the data: A later analysis tallied tens of millions of unique TCR beta chains across the 666 repertoires, and around 12 million of those chains were shared by two or more donors. Raw reads were error-corrected and collapsed into unique sequences with a nearest-neighbor algorithm that merged closely related sequences to remove PCR and sequencing errors. Alignment of CDR3 sequences to IMGT reference sequences was used to assign V, D and J gene segments. For a sequence to be retained, a match of at least six nucleotides to both a V gene segment and a J gene segment was required. A rearrangement counted as productive if the CDR3 had no stop codons and remained in frame with V and J, and every other rearrangement counted as non-productive. CDR3 was defined by IMGT convention, running from the second conserved V-encoded cysteine to the conserved J-encoded phenylalanine. The earlier analysis of fewer than 750 of the donors excluded sequences that lacked an unambiguous match to a single V gene segment. In an earlier analysis of 587 of the donors, V segments were called functional above 56.7% productive rearrangements and were called segregating when the between-donor standard deviation exceeded 5%. A statistical classification framework was built to diagnose cytomegalovirus status from the catalog of TCR beta chain sequences. In a later analysis, TCR nucleotide sequences were compared against IMGT/GENE-DB human TR gene sequences so that V and J genes could be assigned. A later analysis assigned CDR3 sequences and most-parsimonious VDJ recombination scenarios with the TCRdist pipeline. In a later analysis, every TCR beta chain was defined by the combination of its CDR3 amino acid sequence and its V-gene family, and reads without a unique V-gene family were dropped. A later analysis removed several hundred highly shared, low-generation-probability nucleotide sequences to deal with suspected cross-contamination and a sequencing artifact. For each public chain, a later analysis derived a clonal expansion index from normalized ranks of inferred template counts within each repertoire. In a later analysis, generation probabilities were computed with a VDJ recombination model fitted to out-of-frame rearrangements, and the resulting probabilities were checked against IGoR. Hypergeometric tests were used in a later analysis to score TCR-TCR, TCR-HLA and TCR-CMV co-occurrence, with a repertoire-size bias correction applied to the TCR pairs. A later analysis estimated false discovery rates by permuting HLA or CMV assignments 20 times. In a later analysis, co-occurring TCRs were grouped with DBSCAN, and TCRdist sequence similarity was added when clustering was performed within HLA-allele-positive subsets. For co-occurrence clustering, repertoires with fewer than 30,000 or more than 120,000 public chains were excluded, along with 5 or 6 repertoires with anomalous nucleotide sharing. TCRdb limited this immuneACCESS table to in-frame rearrangements with V and J called. A share of clones is missing; checked studies link under half to unresolved V genes, and the rest is unexplained. The V and J calls and clone size are taken from that table; D and trimming were inferred from the DNA. The sample profile shows about 120,000 clones; about two thirds of them were found once. Around 4% of the sample is taken by the ten largest.

The cohort consisted of hundreds of healthy bone marrow donors. At the time of sampling, all cohort members were nominally healthy, though unrecorded immune exposures were likely present. The donor was CMV seronegative and belonged to the group of several hundred seronegative cohort members. A peripheral blood sample was collected from each donor, and TCR beta sequencing was performed on peripheral blood mononuclear cells. The Qiagen DNeasy Blood Extraction Kit was used to extract genomic DNA from the blood cell samples. Overall study outcomes, separate from this receptor: In a later analysis, some 17,000 TCR beta sequences were associated with specific HLA alleles at a false discovery rate of 0.05. An earlier analysis of several hundred of the donors showed that most TCR beta V segments appeared in productive rearrangements either about 87% or about 30% of the time, which broadly matched IMGT annotations. A further reported finding was that TCR beta sequences accurately predicted the HLA-A and HLA-B alleles for most subjects in the first cohort. When HLA alleles, especially DR and DQ, strongly co-occurred, attributing TCR associations to individual alleles was difficult. V-gene and J-gene trimming of TCR beta chains was associated with a missense DCLRE1C variant in a later genetic analysis, and the association was replicated in an independent cohort. It was suggested by the authors that the approach could potentially be generalized to other disease states and immunological phenotypes. Because some donors lacked HLA typing at each locus, the association tests relied only on the typed subset. A later genetic analysis reported fewer N-insertions in productive TCRs among donors in an Asian-associated ancestry cluster than the roughly 620-donor mean. The presence/absence analyses assumed that sequencing depth was roughly uniform across donors, and that assumption may not be true. Because counts were too low, around 18 rarely observed V segments, including chromosome 9 orphons, were left out of the earlier analysis of a few hundred of the donors. According to a later analysis, TCR association rates differed among HLA loci, with DRB1 alleles showing the most associated TCRs and HLA-C alleles showing the fewest. A later analysis found that HLA-associated TCR beta chains were more clonally expanded and had lower generation probabilities than equally common non-associated chains. Some IMGT-functional V segments, including TRBV6-2 and TRBV6-3, could not be told apart with the 87-base-pair reads, so those segments were excluded. In vitro tests confirmed that three of the cytomegalovirus-associated TCR beta chains recognize cytomegalovirus antigens. A total of about 150 TCR beta chains were listed by the study as associated with cytomegalovirus. The only immune exposure information available for the cohort was CMV serostatus. In both the original and validation cohorts, the classifier was reported to diagnose cytomegalovirus status with high specificity and sensitivity. According to a later analysis, most CMV-associated TCR beta chains appeared to be HLA-restricted, and the HLA associations seemed to be driven largely by CMV exposure. Several of the top co-occurrence clusters appeared to be linked to parvovirus B19, influenza, CMV and Epstein-Barr virus, according to a later analysis. Across donors, most TCR sequences were observed very rarely, whereas some public TCRs were present in many individuals. Linkage disequilibrium might explain the correlated functional status among segregating V segments, but an unknown experimental factor could not be ruled out. In this cohort, only TCR beta chains were sequenced, and detectable features were limited by the absence of alpha or paired-chain data. A cluster of highly shared sequence variants was judged likely to be a technical artifact of the sequencing pipeline.

Recombination joined TRBV5-1 with TRBJ2-1; the D gene is possibly TRBD1, with 6 bases matching. This TCR came from a man in his thirties or forties in good health and CMV-seronegative. The specimen sequenced was PBMCs. At the DNA level, the sequence is TGCGCCAGCAGCGCGACAGGTCCACTAACCTACAATGAGCAGTTCTTC. The encoded protein is CASSATGPLTYNEQFF. With the portions outside the CDR3 filled from the reference TRBV5-1 and TRBJ2-1 genes, the complete variable region becomes KAGVTQTPRYLIKTRGQQVTLSCSPISGHRSVSWYQQTPGQGLQFLFEYFSETQRNKGNFPGRFSGRQFSNSRSEMNVSTLELGDSALYLCASSATGPLTYNEQFFGPGTRLTVL.